This section outlines one T cell receptor (beta chain) sequence together with its context. Its matching antigen is unknown. The data belong to a study of T cell responses to AZD1222 COVID-19 vaccine. CDR3 size: 14 residues. CDR1 MNHEY and CDR2 SMNVEV come from the germline V gene (reference sequence). The ends were cut back, 6 bases at V and 1 base at J, with 12 bases in the middle. Repertoires were generated with immunoSEQ multiplex PCR, while TCRdb's copy carries only in-frame clones and drops some. The sample yields 240,000 or so clones, 93% seen once. Study-level points and caveats: Repertoire sampling happened only post peak T cell response. The donor cohort was predominantly white British with a female majority, and clonal diversity may have been underestimated. Vaccine-related CD4 TCRs covered spike, predominating at 160-218 and 743-854.

The starting material was peripheral blood, obtained on day 0 of AZD1222 vaccination. V is TRBV27 and J is TRBJ2-5; possibly TRBD1 for D (5 bases). This receptor was obtained from an adult in good health. This CDR3 reads CASRRYRTQETQYF. The CDR3 bases are TGTGCCAGCAGGCGATACAGGACCCAAGAGACCCAGTACTTC.